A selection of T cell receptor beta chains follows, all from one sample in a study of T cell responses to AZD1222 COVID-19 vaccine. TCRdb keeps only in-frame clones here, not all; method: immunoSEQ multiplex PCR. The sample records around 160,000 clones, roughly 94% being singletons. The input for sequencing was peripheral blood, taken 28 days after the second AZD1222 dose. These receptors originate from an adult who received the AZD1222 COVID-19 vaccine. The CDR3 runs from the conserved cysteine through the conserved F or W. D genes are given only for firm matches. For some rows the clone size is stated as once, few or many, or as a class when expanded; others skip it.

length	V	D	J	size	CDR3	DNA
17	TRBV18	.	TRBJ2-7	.	CASSPQGWSPNSYEQYF	TGTGCCAGCTCACCACAAGGTTGGTCTCCAAATTCCTACGAGCAGTACTTC
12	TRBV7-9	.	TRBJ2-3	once	CASRPSTDTQYF	TGTGCCAGCAGGCCCTCCACAGATACGCAGTATTTT
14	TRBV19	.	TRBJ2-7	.	CASSPRDTSYEQYF	TGTGCCAGTAGTCCCCGGGACACCTCCTACGAGCAGTACTTC
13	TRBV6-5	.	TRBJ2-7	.	CASTPGTTYEQYF	TGTGCCAGCACCCCGGGGACAACCTACGAGCAGTACTTC
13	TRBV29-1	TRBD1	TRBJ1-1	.	CSAARGVGTEAFF	TGCAGCGCTGCCAGGGGGGTTGGCACTGAAGCTTTCTTT
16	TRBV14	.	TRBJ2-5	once	CASSQDEGLRRETQYF	TGTGCCAGCAGCCAAGACGAGGGCCTCCGAAGGGAGACCCAGTACTTC
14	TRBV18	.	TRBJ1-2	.	CASSPRGEGDGYTF	TGTGCCAGCTCACCTAGGGGAGAAGGGGATGGCTACACCTTC
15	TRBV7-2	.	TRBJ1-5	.	CASSLGVYGVQPQHF	TGTGCCAGCAGCTTGGGGGTCTATGGGGTTCAGCCCCAGCATTTT
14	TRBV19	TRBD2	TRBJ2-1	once	CASSTGTTVNEQFF	TGTGCCAGTAGTACCGGGACTACAGTCAATGAGCAGTTCTTC
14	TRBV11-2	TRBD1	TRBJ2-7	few	CASSYRGMVDEQYF	TGTGCCAGCAGCTACAGGGGTATGGTCGACGAGCAGTACTTC
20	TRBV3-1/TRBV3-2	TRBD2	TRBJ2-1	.	CASSHRTSGRRRFSYNEQFF	TGTGCCAGCAGCCACCGGACTAGCGGGAGGCGCCGTTTTTCCTACAATGAGCAGTTCTTC
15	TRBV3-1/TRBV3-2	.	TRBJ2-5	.	CASSQRTAVMETQYF	TGTGCCAGCAGCCAACGGACAGCGGTAATGGAGACCCAGTACTTC
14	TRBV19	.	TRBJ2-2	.	CASSQGPFPGELFF	TGTGCCAGTTCCCAGGGACCCTTCCCCGGGGAGCTGTTTTTT
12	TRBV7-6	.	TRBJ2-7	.	CASSLEGIEQYF	TGTGCCAGCAGCTTAGAGGGAATCGAGCAGTACTTC